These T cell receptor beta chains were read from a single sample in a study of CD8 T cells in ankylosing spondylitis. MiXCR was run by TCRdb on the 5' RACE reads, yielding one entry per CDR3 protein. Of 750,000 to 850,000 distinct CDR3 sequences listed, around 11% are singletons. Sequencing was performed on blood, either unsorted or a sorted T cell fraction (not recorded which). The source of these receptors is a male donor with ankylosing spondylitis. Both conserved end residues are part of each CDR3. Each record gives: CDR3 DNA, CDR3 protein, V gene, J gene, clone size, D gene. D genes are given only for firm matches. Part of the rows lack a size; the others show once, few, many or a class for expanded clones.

TGTGCCAGCAGTACGGGACAGCGACAAGAGACCCAGTACTTC,CASSTGQRQETQYF,TRBV28,TRBJ2-5,-,TRBD1
TGTGCCAGCAGCTCCAACAGGGTACGGGGCACTGAAGCTTTCTTT,CASSSNRVRGTEAFF,TRBV7-2,TRBJ1-1,-,-
TGCAGTGCTGGACGGATGCTAGGGGGAGGGGCCTACGAGCAGTACTTC,CSAGRMLGGGAYEQYF,TRBV20-1,TRBJ2-7,few,-
TGCAGTGCTAGCAGCGCGGGCATTTCGATTTACGAGCAGTACTTC,CSASSAGISIYEQYF,TRBV20-1,TRBJ2-7,few,-
TGTGCCAGCAGGGGACCGTTTAATTCACCCCTCCACTTT,CASRGPFNSPLHF,TRBV12-3/TRBV12-4,TRBJ1-6,-,-
TGCAGCGCCGTACAGTCGTATAGCACAGATACGCAGTATTTT,CSAVQSYSTDTQYF,TRBV29-1,TRBJ2-3,few,-
TGTGCCAGCTCACCACCTGTGAGGAGCACAGATACGCAGTATTTT,CASSPPVRSTDTQYF,TRBV18,TRBJ2-3,few,-
TGCGCCAGCAGCTGGACGGACCACTCTGGGGCCAACGTCCTGACTTTC,CASSWTDHSGANVLTF,TRBV5-1,TRBJ2-6,-,-
TGTGCCTGGAGTTTTTACAGTGCCACTGAAGCTTTCTTT,CAWSFYSATEAFF,TRBV30,TRBJ1-1,-,-
TGTGCCAGCAGCTTCACCCGGGACACCGGGGAGCTGTTTTTT,CASSFTRDTGELFF,TRBV11-2,TRBJ2-2,few,-
TGTGCCAGCAGTTTAGGGATCGCGGGGGCCGGGGAGCTGTTTTTT,CASSLGIAGAGELFF,TRBV12-3/TRBV12-4,TRBJ2-2,few,TRBD2
TGCGCCAGCAGCTCCGACCAGGGTTTGGGCTACAATGAGCAGTTCTTC,CASSSDQGLGYNEQFF,TRBV5-1,TRBJ2-1,-,-
TGTGCCACTCGACCGGGACTAGCGAGGAGTGAGCAGTTCTTC,CATRPGLARSEQFF,TRBV15,TRBJ2-1,few,TRBD2
TGCGCCAGCAGCCAAGATGGTCGTGGGACTAATTCACCCCTCCACTTT,CASSQDGRGTNSPLHF,TRBV4-3,TRBJ1-6,-,-
TGCAGTGCTAGCCTCCTACGGTCTAGCACAGATACGCAGTATTTT,CSASLLRSSTDTQYF,TRBV20-1,TRBJ2-3,-,-
TGTGCCAGCAGTTATTGGGGCAGGGGGCTGACTGAAGCTTTCTTT,CASSYWGRGLTEAFF,TRBV6-9,TRBJ1-1,-,TRBD1
TGCGCCAGCAACCCAGCGGCGGGAGATACGCAGTATTTT,CASNPAAGDTQYF,TRBV5-1,TRBJ2-3,many,-
TGCAGTGCTTACGACAGGGACACTTTGAACACTGAAGCTTTCTTT,CSAYDRDTLNTEAFF,TRBV20-1,TRBJ1-1,few,TRBD1
TGTGCCAGCAGCTTGATCTTAGCACGCCATGAGCAGTTCTTC,CASSLILARHEQFF,TRBV11-1,TRBJ2-1,-,-
TGCAGCGTCCAGGGTCCAACTAATGAAAAACTGTTTTTT,CSVQGPTNEKLFF,TRBV29-1,TRBJ1-4,few,-
TGCAGTGCTAGTTTCGGGTTCACTGAAGCTTTCTTT,CSASFGFTEAFF,TRBV20-1,TRBJ1-1,few,-
TGTGCCAGCAGTCTTAGGACGGGACCCATGAACACTGAAGCTTTCTTT,CASSLRTGPMNTEAFF,TRBV7-9,TRBJ1-1,few,-
TGCGCCAGCAGCCAAGATGGTGGCGGGTACAATGAGCAGTTCTTC,CASSQDGGGYNEQFF,TRBV4-1,TRBJ2-1,few,-
TGCGCCAGCAGCTTGTCGGACGTGGATGAGCAGTTCTTC,CASSLSDVDEQFF,TRBV5-1,TRBJ2-1,many,-
TGTGCCAGCAGCTTAGCGCGGGACAGCAACTATGGCTACACCTTC,CASSLARDSNYGYTF,TRBV7-2,TRBJ1-2,many,TRBD1
TGTGCCATCAGGGAGGGGACAGGAGATGGCTACACCTTC,CAIREGTGDGYTF,TRBV10-3,TRBJ1-2,few,TRBD1
TGCAGTGCTAGCCCTGGGGGAGCGGGGGAGACCCAGTACTTC,CSASPGGAGETQYF,TRBV20-1,TRBJ2-5,few,TRBD2
TGCAGTGCTCACCGACGGGCAGGGGGCTACACCTTC,CSAHRRAGGYTF,TRBV20-1,TRBJ1-2,-,-
TGTGCCAGCAGCGCCGCGGGGACGGGCTACGAGCAGTACTTC,CASSAAGTGYEQYF,TRBV9,TRBJ2-7,few,-
TGCGCCAGCAGCCAAGTCTCGGGTTCCGATACGCAGTATTTT,CASSQVSGSDTQYF,TRBV4-3,TRBJ2-3,few,-
TGCAGTGCTAGATGGGGTGGGTTCTCCTACAATGAGCAGTTCTTC,CSARWGGFSYNEQFF,TRBV20-1,TRBJ2-1,-,-
TGTGCCAGCAGCTTAGGTCGGGGGGGCCGGGAAAATGAGCAGTTCTTC,CASSLGRGGRENEQFF,TRBV7-2,TRBJ2-1,few,TRBD2
TGTGCCTGGAGACGTCCGGACAGGGCCGATACGCAGTATTTT,CAWRRPDRADTQYF,TRBV30,TRBJ2-3,-,TRBD1
TGCAGTGCTCATCCCACGGGAGGGACAAATGAAAAACTGTTTTTT,CSAHPTGGTNEKLFF,TRBV20-1,TRBJ1-4,-,-
TGTGCCACCAGCAGCCCGAACAGGGGCTCCTACGAGCAGTACTTC,CATSSPNRGSYEQYF,TRBV15,TRBJ2-7,-,TRBD1
TGTGCCAGTAGTCGACAGGCAGATACGCAGTATTTT,CASSRQADTQYF,TRBV19,TRBJ2-3,few,-
TGTGCCACCCGGCCAGGGGTTCACTACAATGAGCAGTTCTTC,CATRPGVHYNEQFF,TRBV15,TRBJ2-1,many,-
TGTGCCAGCGGGAGGTTCAGGGCCCGGGACACCGGGGAGCTGTTTTTT,CASGRFRARDTGELFF,TRBV6-1,TRBJ2-2,-,-
TGCAGTGTCCCCAGGCAGGCCAGGACCTACGAGCAGTACTTC,CSVPRQARTYEQYF,TRBV20-1,TRBJ2-7,many,-
TGCGCCAGCAGCCAAGTGGGGTATACAGATACGCAGTATTTT,CASSQVGYTDTQYF,TRBV4-3,TRBJ2-3,few,-
TGTGCCAGCAGTGAAACCAGACTAGTTAATGAGCAGTTCTTC,CASSETRLVNEQFF,TRBV2,TRBJ2-1,-,-
TGCGCCAGCAACCGGGAACGAGGGTATGGCTACACCTTC,CASNRERGYGYTF,TRBV4-3,TRBJ1-2,few,-
TGTGCCAGCACTGGGTGGGATTCTTCCTACAATGAGCAGTTCTTC,CASTGWDSSYNEQFF,TRBV3-1,TRBJ2-1,many,-
TGCAGTGCTAGAGTATGGTCCGGCTATGGCTACACCTTC,CSARVWSGYGYTF,TRBV20-1,TRBJ1-2,few,-